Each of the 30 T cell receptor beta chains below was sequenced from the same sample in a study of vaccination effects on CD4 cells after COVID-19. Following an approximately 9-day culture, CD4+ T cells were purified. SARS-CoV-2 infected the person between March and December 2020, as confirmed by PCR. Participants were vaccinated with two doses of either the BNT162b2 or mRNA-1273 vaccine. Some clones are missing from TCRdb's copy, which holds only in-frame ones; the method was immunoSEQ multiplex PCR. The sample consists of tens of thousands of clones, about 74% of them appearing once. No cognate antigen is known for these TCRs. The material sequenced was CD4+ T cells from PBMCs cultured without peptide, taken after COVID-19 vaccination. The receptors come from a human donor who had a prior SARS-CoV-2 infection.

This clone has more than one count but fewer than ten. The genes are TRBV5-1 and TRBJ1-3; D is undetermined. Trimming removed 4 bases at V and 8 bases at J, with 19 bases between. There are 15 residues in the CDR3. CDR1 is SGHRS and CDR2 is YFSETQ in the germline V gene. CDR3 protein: CASSVGGGGFDTIYF. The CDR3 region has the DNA TGCGCCAGCAGCGTAGGAGGAGGCGGGTTTGACACCATATATTTT.

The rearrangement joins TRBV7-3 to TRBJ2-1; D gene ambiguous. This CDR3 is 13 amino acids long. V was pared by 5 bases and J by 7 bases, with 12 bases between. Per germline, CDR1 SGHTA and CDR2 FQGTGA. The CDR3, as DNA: TGTGCCAGCAGCGTAAATAAAGGAAATGAGCAGTTCTTC. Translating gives CASSVNKGNEQFF.

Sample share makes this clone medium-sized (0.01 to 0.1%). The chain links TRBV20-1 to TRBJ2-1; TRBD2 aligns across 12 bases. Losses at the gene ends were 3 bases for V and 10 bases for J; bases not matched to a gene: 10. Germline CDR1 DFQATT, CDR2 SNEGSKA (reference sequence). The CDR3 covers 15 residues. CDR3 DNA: TGCAGTGCTAGTAAGCTAGCGGGAGGGGGGAGCGAGCAGTTCTTC. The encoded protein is CSASKLAGGGSEQFF.

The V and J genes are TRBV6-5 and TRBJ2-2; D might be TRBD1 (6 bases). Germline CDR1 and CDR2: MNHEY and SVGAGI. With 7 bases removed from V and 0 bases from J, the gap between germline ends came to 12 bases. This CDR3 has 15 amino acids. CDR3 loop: CASTGTHSNTGELFF. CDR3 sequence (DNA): TGTGCCAGCACCGGGACACACTCGAACACCGGGGAGCTGTTTTTT.

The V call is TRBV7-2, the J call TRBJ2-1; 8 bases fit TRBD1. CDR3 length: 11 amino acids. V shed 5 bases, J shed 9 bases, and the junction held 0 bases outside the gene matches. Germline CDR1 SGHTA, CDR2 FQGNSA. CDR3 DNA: TGTGCCAGCAGCACAGGGGGTGAGCAGTTCTTC. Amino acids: CASSTGGEQFF.

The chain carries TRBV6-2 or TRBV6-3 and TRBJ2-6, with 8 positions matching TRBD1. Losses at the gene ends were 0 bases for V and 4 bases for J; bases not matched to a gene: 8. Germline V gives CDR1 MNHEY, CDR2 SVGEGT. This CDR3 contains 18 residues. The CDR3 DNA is TGTGCCAGCAGTTACTCAGGCAGGGGGCTAAAAGGGGCCAACGTCCTGACTTTC. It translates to CASSYSGRGLKGANVLTF.

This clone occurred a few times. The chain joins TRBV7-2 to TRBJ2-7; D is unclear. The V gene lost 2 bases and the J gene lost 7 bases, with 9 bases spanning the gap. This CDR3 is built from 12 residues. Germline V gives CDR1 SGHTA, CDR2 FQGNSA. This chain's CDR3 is CASSLYSREQYF. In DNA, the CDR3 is TGTGCCAGCAGCTTATATAGCAGGGAGCAGTACTTC.

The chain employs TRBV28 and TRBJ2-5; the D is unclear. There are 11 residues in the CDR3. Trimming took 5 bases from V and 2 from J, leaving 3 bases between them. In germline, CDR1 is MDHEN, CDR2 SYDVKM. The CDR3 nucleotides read TGTGCCAGCAGTAATCAAGAGACCCAGTACTTC. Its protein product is CASSNQETQYF.

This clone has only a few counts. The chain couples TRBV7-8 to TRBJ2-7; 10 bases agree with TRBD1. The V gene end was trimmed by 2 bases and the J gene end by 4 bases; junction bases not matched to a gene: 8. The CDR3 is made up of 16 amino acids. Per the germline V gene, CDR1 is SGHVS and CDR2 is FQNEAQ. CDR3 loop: CASSLFAGQGLYEQYF. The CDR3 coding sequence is TGTGCCAGCAGCTTATTTGCGGGACAGGGGTTATACGAGCAGTACTTC.

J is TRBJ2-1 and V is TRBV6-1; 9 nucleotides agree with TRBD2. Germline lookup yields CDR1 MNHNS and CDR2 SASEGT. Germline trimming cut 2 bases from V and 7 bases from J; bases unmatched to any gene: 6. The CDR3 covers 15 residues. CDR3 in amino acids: CASSEQLAGQNEQFF. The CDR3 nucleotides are TGTGCCAGCAGTGAACAACTAGCGGGCCAAAATGAGCAGTTCTTC.

DNA of the CDR3: TGTGCCAGCAGCCCGGTGCTAGCGGGGGTTTTTCAAGAGACCCAGTACTTC. This codes for CASSPVLAGVFQETQYF. The V call is TRBV14, the J call TRBJ2-5; TRBD2 matches 10 bases. Germline V lookup: CDR1 SGHDN, CDR2 FVKESK. J gave up 2 bases and V 4 bases, and 10 bases lay outside the gene matches. The CDR3 has 17 amino acids.

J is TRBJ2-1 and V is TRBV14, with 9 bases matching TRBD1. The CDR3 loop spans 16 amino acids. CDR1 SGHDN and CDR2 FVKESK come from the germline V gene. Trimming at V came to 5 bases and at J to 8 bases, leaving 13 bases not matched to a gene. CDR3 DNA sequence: TGTGCCAGCAGCAAAGGGACAGGGAGATTAGACGATGAGCAGTTCTTC. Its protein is CASSKGTGRLDDEQFF.

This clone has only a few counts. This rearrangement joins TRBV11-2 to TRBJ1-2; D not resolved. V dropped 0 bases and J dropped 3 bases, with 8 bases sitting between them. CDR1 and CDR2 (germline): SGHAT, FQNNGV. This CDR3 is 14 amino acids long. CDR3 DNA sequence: TGTGCCAGCAGCTTAGATATTGCAGACTATGGCTACACCTTC. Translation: CASSLDIADYGYTF. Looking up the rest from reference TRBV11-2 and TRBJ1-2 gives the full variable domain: EAGVAQSPRYKIIEKRQSVAFWCNPISGHATLYWYQQILGQGPKLLIQFQNNGVVDDSQLPKDRFSAERLKGVDSTLKIQPAKLEDSAVYLCASSLDIADYGYTFGSGTRLTVV.

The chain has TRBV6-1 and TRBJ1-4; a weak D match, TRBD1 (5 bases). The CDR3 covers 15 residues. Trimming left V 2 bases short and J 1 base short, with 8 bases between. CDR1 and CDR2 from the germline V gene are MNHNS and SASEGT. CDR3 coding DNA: TGTGCCAGCAGTGAATTTAGGGGAACTAATGAAAAACTGTTTTTT. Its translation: CASSEFRGTNEKLFF.

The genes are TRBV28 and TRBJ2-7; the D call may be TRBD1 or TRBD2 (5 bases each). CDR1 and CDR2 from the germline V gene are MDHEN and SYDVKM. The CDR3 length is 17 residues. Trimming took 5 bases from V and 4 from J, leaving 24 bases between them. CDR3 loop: CASSTTLVRVGEYEQYF. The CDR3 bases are TGTGCCAGCAGTACCACTCTTGTGAGGGTGGGGGAGTACGAGCAGTACTTC.

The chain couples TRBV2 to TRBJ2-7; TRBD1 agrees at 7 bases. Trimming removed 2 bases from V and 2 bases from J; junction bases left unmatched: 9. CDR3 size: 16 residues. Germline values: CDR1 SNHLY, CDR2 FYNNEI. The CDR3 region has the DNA TGTGCCAGCAGTGAAAGGACTTGGGACAGACCCTACGAGCAGTACTTC. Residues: CASSERTWDRPYEQYF. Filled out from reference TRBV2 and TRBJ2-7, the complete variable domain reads EPEVTQTPSHQVTQMGQEVILRCVPISNHLYFYWYRQILGQKVEFLVSFYNNEISEKSEIFDDQFSVERPDGSNFTLKIRSTKLEDSAMYFCASSERTWDRPYEQYFGPGTRLTVT.

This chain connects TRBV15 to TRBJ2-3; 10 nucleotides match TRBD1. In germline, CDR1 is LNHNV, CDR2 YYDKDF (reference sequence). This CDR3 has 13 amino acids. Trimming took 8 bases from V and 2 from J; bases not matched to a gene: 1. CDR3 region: CATGTGVTDTQYF. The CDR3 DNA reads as TGTGCCACCGGGACAGGGGTCACAGATACGCAGTATTTT.

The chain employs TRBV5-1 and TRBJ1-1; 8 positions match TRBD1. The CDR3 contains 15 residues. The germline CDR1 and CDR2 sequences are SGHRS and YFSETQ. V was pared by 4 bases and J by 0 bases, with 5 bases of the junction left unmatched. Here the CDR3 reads CASSLRQGLNTEAFF. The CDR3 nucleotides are TGCGCCAGCAGCCTCCGACAGGGGTTGAACACTGAAGCTTTCTTT.

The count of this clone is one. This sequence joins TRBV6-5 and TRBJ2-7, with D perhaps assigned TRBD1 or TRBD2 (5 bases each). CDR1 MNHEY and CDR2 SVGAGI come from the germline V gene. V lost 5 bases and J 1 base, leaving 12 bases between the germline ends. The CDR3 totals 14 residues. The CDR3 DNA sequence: TGTGCCAGCAGTCGACGGGACCCGTCCTACGAGCAGTACTTC. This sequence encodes CASSRRDPSYEQYF.

The DNA of the CDR3 is TGTGCCAGCAGCCCACAGGGGGCTTATGAAAAACTGTTTTTT. This encodes CASSPQGAYEKLFF. This rearrangement joins TRBV7-9 to TRBJ1-4; the match to TRBD1 covers 9 bases. V dropped 5 bases and J dropped 6; count of bases not matched to a gene: 4. This CDR3 is 14 amino acids long. Germline loops: CDR1 SEHNR, CDR2 FQNEAQ (reference sequence).

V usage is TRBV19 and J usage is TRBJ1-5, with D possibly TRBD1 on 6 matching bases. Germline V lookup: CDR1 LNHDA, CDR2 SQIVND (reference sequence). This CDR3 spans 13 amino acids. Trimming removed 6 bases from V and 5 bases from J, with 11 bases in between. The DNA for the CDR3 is TGTGCCAGTAGCGGACAGTTCGATCAGCCCCAGCATTTT. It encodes CASSGQFDQPQHF.

The CDR3, as DNA: TGTGCCAGCAGCTCGGCCATTGTATTTGTGAAAAGCTATGGCTACACCTTC. Amino acid sequence: CASSSAIVFVKSYGYTF. The V call is TRBV5-6, the J call TRBJ1-2; D gene ambiguous. V lost 3 bases to trimming and J lost 4 bases, with 22 bases between them. The CDR3 loop spans 17 amino acids. Germline V gives CDR1 SGHDT, CDR2 YYEEEE.

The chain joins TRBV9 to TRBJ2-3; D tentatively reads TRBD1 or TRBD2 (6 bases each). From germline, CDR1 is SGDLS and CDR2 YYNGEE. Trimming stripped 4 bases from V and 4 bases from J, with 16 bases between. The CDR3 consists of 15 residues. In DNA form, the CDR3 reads TGTGCCAGCAGCTGGCGGGCCGGGGGCTCAGATACGCAGTATTTT. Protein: CASSWRAGGSDTQYF.

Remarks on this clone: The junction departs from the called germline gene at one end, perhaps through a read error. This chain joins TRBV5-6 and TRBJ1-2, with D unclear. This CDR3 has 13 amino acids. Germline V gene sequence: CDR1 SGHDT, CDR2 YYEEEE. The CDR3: CASSTPGRNSILF. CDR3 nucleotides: TGTGCCAGCAGTACTCCGGGGAGAAACTCTATACTCTTC.

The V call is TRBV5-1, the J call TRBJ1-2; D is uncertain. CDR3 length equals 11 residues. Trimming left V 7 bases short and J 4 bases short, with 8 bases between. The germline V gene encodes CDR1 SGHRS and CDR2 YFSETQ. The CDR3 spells CASDGGYGYTF. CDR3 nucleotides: TGCGCCAGCGACGGCGGCTATGGCTACACCTTC.

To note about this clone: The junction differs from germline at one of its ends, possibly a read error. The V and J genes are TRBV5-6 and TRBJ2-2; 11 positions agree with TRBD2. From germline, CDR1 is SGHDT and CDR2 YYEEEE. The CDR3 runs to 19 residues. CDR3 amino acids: CASSLVGLGLAANTGELFF. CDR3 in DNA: TGTGCCAGCAGTTTGGTCGGGTTGGGACTAGCGGCCAACACCGGGGAGCTGTTTTTT.

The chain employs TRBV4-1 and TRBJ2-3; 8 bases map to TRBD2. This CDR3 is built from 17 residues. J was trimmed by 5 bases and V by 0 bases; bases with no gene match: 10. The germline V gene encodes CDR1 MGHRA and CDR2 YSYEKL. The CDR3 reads CASSQEASGRGGDTQYF. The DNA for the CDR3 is TGCGCCAGCAGCCAAGAAGCAAGCGGGAGAGGTGGAGATACGCAGTATTTT.

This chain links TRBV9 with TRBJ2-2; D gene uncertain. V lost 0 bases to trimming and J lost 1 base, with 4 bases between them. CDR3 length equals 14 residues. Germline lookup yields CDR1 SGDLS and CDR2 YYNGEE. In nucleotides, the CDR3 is TGTGCCAGCAGCGTAGCGGGGAACACCGGGGAGCTGTTTTTT. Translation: CASSVAGNTGELFF. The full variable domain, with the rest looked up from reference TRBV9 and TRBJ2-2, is DSGVTQTPKHLITATGQRVTLRCSPRSGDLSVYWYQQSLDQGLQFLIQYYNGEERAKGNILERFSAQQFPDLHSELNLSSLELGDSALYFCASSVAGNTGELFFGEGSRLTVL.

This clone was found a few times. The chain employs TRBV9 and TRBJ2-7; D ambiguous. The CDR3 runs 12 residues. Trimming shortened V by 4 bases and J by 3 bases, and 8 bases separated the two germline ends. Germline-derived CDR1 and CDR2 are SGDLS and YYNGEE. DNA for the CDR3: TGTGCCAGCAGCCGAGAAGGCTACGAGCAGTACTTC. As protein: CASSREGYEQYF.

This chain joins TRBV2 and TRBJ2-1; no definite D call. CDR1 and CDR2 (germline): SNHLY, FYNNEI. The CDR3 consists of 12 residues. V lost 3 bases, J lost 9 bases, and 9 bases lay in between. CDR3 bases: TGTGCCAGCAGTGAGACTCGGGTTGAGCAGTTCTTC. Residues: CASSETRVEQFF.